The 23 T cell receptor beta chains presented below share a single source sample, sequenced in a study of T cell changes during pregnancy in multiple sclerosis. The data were produced by immunoSEQ multiplex PCR, yet TCRdb's version contains in-frame clones alone and is incomplete. Of about 49,000 clones detected, roughly 94% appear once; the ten largest clones hold around 5%. Sequenced material: CD8+ T cells from peripheral blood mononuclear cells, taken before pregnancy. Receptor source: a female donor with multiple sclerosis, enrolled in a pregnancy study.

The gene calls are TRBV4-1 and TRBJ2-7, with a tentative D call TRBD1 (6 bases). V was cut by 0 bases and J by 4 bases, with 13 bases left in between. Germline values: CDR1 MGHRA, CDR2 YSYEKL. The CDR3 length is 15 residues. This CDR3 is CASSQERTAFYEQYF. In DNA form, the CDR3 reads TGCGCCAGCAGCCAAGAGAGGACAGCATTTTACGAGCAGTACTTC.

This clone was found once. The genes are TRBV11-3 and TRBJ2-1; 11 positions agree with TRBD2. Germline assignment: CDR1 SGHNT and CDR2 YENEEA. The V gene end was trimmed by 4 bases and the J gene end by 10 bases; junction bases not matched to a gene: 12. The CDR3 covers 16 residues. CDR3: CASSSQLAGVVREQFF. The CDR3 DNA is TGTGCCAGCAGCTCCCAACTAGCGGGAGTAGTGCGGGAGCAGTTCTTC.

CDR3 sequence: CASSLLGGYEQYF. The DNA for the CDR3 is TGTGCCAGCAGCCTACTAGGGGGCTACGAGCAGTACTTC. J is TRBJ2-7 and V is TRBV27; weak D call: TRBD1 (6 bases). The CDR3 covers 13 residues. Germline values: CDR1 MNHEY, CDR2 SMNVEV (reference sequence). V was trimmed by 6 bases and J by 3 bases, leaving 12 bases between them.

The genes are TRBV6-4 and TRBJ1-1; 8 positions match TRBD1. Per germline, CDR1 MRHNA and CDR2 SNTAGT. V trimming: 3 bases; J trimming: 3 bases; junction bases outside the gene matches: 6. CDR3 length: 15 amino acids. Written as DNA, the CDR3 is TGTGCCAGCAGTGAAACAGGGGGTTTGTACACTGAAGCTTTCTTT. It yields the protein CASSETGGLYTEAFF.

This chain uses TRBV5-4 with TRBJ2-7; TRBD2 aligns across 10 bases. This CDR3 contains 14 residues. Germline CDR1 reads SGHNT; CDR2 reads YYREEE (reference sequence). J was trimmed by 4 bases and V by 4 bases; bases with no gene match: 5. CDR3 sequence reads: CASSVASGSYEQYF. Written as DNA, the CDR3 is TGTGCCAGCAGCGTCGCTAGCGGGAGTTACGAGCAGTACTTC.

The chain joins TRBV5-1 to TRBJ2-3; D is unclear. CDR1 and CDR2 (germline): SGHRS, YFSETQ. The CDR3 sequence is 13 residues long. V was cut by 0 bases and J by 6 bases, with 8 bases left in between. CDR3 nucleotides: TGCGCCAGCAGCTTGGCCAGTACGGATACGCAGTATTTT. Translated, it gives CASSLASTDTQYF.

This sequence joins TRBV5-6 and TRBJ1-1; tentative D call: TRBD1 (5 bases). Germline values: CDR1 SGHDT, CDR2 YYEEEE. The CDR3 is made up of 13 amino acids. The V and J ends lost 4 bases and 4 bases respectively, with 11 bases between them. As DNA, the CDR3 is TGTGCCAGCAGCCCGGGGGGGAGCACTGAAGCTTTCTTT. It yields the protein CASSPGGSTEAFF.

This clone has a handful of counts. V usage is TRBV6-4 and J usage is TRBJ1-1, with D unresolved. V was clipped by 4 bases and J by 7 bases, with 10 bases between them. Germline assignment: CDR1 MRHNA and CDR2 SNTAGT. This CDR3 contains 12 residues. The CDR3 loop is CASSAQVIEAFF. CDR3 bases: TGTGCCAGCAGTGCCCAGGTCATTGAAGCTTTCTTT.

This chain joins TRBV7-2 and TRBJ1-1, with D possibly matching TRBD1 (5 bases). Germline lookup yields CDR1 SGHTA and CDR2 FQGNSA. The CDR3 spans 14 residues. V lost 0 bases to trimming and J lost 4 bases, with 9 bases between them. The CDR3 spells CASSLARGTTEAFF. Written as DNA, the CDR3 is TGTGCCAGCAGCTTAGCGCGGGGGACCACTGAAGCTTTCTTT.

This clone showed up just once. The chain recombines TRBV27 with TRBJ2-7; TRBD2 agrees at 7 bases. With V trimmed by 5 bases and J by 3 bases, 7 bases remained unmatched. The CDR3 length is 14 residues. CDR1 and CDR2 from the germline V gene are MNHEY and SMNVEV (reference sequence). The CDR3: CASSPGLTRYEQYF. The CDR3, as DNA: TGTGCCAGCAGTCCGGGACTAACCCGCTACGAGCAGTACTTC.

The V gene is TRBV27, the J gene TRBJ2-1; TRBD2 might be the D (5 bases). V lost 4 bases and J lost 6, with 10 bases in between. Germline-derived CDR1 and CDR2 are MNHEY and SMNVEV (reference sequence). This CDR3 spans 13 amino acids. This CDR3 reads CASSWIGGNEQFF. CDR3 bases: TGTGCCAGCAGTTGGATCGGAGGCAATGAGCAGTTCTTC.

The genes are TRBV27 and TRBJ2-1, with TRBD1 identical over 7 bases. This CDR3 region has 14 residues. V trimming: 7 bases; J trimming: 2 bases; junction bases outside the gene matches: 5. Germline CDR1 MNHEY, CDR2 SMNVEV (reference sequence). As DNA, the CDR3 is TGTGCCAGCAAGGGGCAGGGGGCCTACAATGAGCAGTTCTTC. This sequence encodes CASKGQGAYNEQFF.

The chain couples TRBV27 to TRBJ2-3; 7 bases agree with TRBD1. J gave up 1 base and V 5 bases, and 6 bases lay outside the gene matches. Germline V gene lookup returns CDR1 MNHEY and CDR2 SMNVEV (reference sequence). The CDR3 totals 15 residues. CDR3 DNA sequence: TGTGCCAGCAGTCAGTGGACAGGCGGCACAGATACGCAGTATTTT. Translation: CASSQWTGGTDTQYF.

The chain carries TRBV29-1 and TRBJ1-2, with D possibly matching TRBD1 (5 bases). Germline V gives CDR1 SQVTM, CDR2 ANQGSEA. V lost 7 bases, J lost 2 bases, and 14 bases lay in between. The CDR3 runs 13 residues. CDR3 coding DNA: TGCAGCGCTGACCGGGGGGGGAACTATGGCTACACCTTC. This codes for CSADRGGNYGYTF.

The chain recombines TRBV12-5 with TRBJ2-1; D perhaps matches TRBD1 (6 bases). Germline CDR1 and CDR2: LGHNT and FRNRAP. The CDR3 loop spans 16 amino acids. V lost 1 base and J lost 4, with 14 bases in between. The CDR3 sequence: CASGLAGQSIYNEQFF. For the CDR3, the DNA is TGTGCTAGTGGTTTGGCAGGACAGAGCATATACAATGAGCAGTTCTTC.

Here the CDR3 reads CASQRSSGANVLTF. The CDR3 nucleotides read TGTGCCAGTCAAAGGAGCTCTGGGGCCAACGTCCTGACTTTC. The chain employs TRBV19 and TRBJ2-6, with D hard to call. This CDR3 has 14 residues. Trimming shortened V by 8 bases and J by 0 bases, and 8 bases separated the two germline ends. The germline V gene has CDR1 LNHDA and CDR2 SQIVND (reference sequence). Based on the CDR3 plus reference TRBV19 and TRBJ2-6, the full variable domain is DGGITQSPKYLFRKEGQNVTLSCEQNLNHDAMYWYRQDPGQGLRLIYYSQIVNDFQKGDIAEGYSVSREKKESFPLTVTSAQKNPTAFYLCASQRSSGANVLTFGAGSRLTVL.

This chain joins TRBV5-6 and TRBJ2-7; 9 bases are shared with TRBD2. Germline CDR1 is SGHDT and CDR2 is YYEEEE. J was trimmed by 2 bases and V by 4 bases; bases with no gene match: 13. CDR3 size: 17 residues. Here the CDR3 reads CASSTLPPSGDPYEQYF. CDR3 nucleotide sequence: TGTGCCAGCAGCACCCTTCCCCCTAGCGGGGATCCCTACGAGCAGTACTTC.

As DNA, the CDR3 is TGCGCCAGCAGCTTGGGGCCCCAATACGAGCAGTACTTC. This encodes CASSLGPQYEQYF. The rearrangement joins TRBV5-1 to TRBJ2-7; D not certain. The CDR3 has 13 residues. Trimming took 0 bases from V and 4 from J, leaving 8 bases between them. CDR1 is SGHRS, CDR2 YFSETQ, per germline.

The chain links TRBV6-1 to TRBJ2-5; 10 bases match TRBD1. CDR1 and CDR2 (germline): MNHNS, SASEGT. CDR3 length: 14 amino acids. V lost 3 bases and J lost 3; bases outside the gene matches: 1. The CDR3 DNA reads as TGTGCCAGCAGTGAGGGGACAGGGGAAGAGACCCAGTACTTC. It specifies CASSEGTGEETQYF.

This clone came up once. This rearrangement joins TRBV10-3 to TRBJ2-1, with 7 bases identical to TRBD2. There are 17 residues in the CDR3. Trimming at V came to 3 bases and at J to 0 bases, leaving 8 bases not matched to a gene. Per germline, CDR1 ENHRY and CDR2 SYGVKD. CDR3 sequence reads: CAISDPQRGSSYNEQFF. The CDR3 nucleotides are TGTGCCATCAGTGACCCCCAGCGGGGTAGCTCCTACAATGAGCAGTTCTTC.

The chain couples TRBV6-5 to TRBJ1-1, with D uncertain. Trimming took 4 bases from V and 1 from J, leaving 7 bases between them. The CDR3 contains 13 residues. Germline values: CDR1 MNHEY, CDR2 SVGAGI. DNA of the CDR3: TGTGCCAGCAGTTTGTCTCGGAACACTGAAGCTTTCTTT. Residues: CASSLSRNTEAFF.

This clone occurred once. The CDR3 is CASRDTGDNEQFF. The CDR3 region has the DNA TGTGCCAGCAGAGACACAGGGGACAATGAGCAGTTCTTC. This chain joins TRBV9 and TRBJ2-1; 7 bases are shared with TRBD1. V lost 5 bases and J lost 5; bases outside the gene matches: 4. The CDR3 is 13 residues long. CDR1 is SGDLS and CDR2 is YYNGEE in the germline V gene.

The chain recombines TRBV27 with TRBJ2-7, with 14 bases fitting TRBD2. The CDR3 totals 15 residues. Germline CDR1 MNHEY, CDR2 SMNVEV (reference sequence). V lost 5 bases, J lost 5 bases, and 5 bases stayed unmatched. CDR3 sequence (DNA): TGTGCCAGCAGTATACAGGGACTAGCGGGAGACGAGCAGTACTTC. It specifies CASSIQGLAGDEQYF.